These T cell receptor beta chains were read from a single sample in a study of cytomegalovirus exposure and HLA in healthy donors. Sequencing was performed with immunoSEQ multiplex PCR; in TCRdb, only in-frame clones are kept and a portion is missing. Of 73,000 or so clones listed, approximately 80% are singletons. The source material was PBMCs. Receptor source: a human donor in good health. Each CDR3 is given with its conserved first and last residue. A D gene is named only where the DNA matches it firmly. Rows give clone size only sometimes, using once, few, many, or a class for an expanded clone.

d_call	clone_size	v_call	j_call	cdr3_aa	cdr3_nt
TRBD1	.	TRBV10-3	TRBJ1-5	CAIKAGGIYNQPQHF	TGTGCCATCAAGGCAGGGGGCATTTACAATCAGCCCCAGCATTTT
.	.	TRBV6-5	TRBJ1-2	CASSDGGDVGYTF	TGTGCCAGCAGCGACGGAGGGGACGTTGGCTACACCTTC
.	.	TRBV19	TRBJ1-4	CATPGEDNEKLFF	TGTGCCACCCCGGGAGAGGATAATGAAAAACTGTTTTTT
.	.	TRBV7-9	TRBJ1-2	CASSFSRGPNYGYTF	TGTGCCAGCAGCTTTAGCCGAGGCCCTAACTATGGCTACACCTTC
.	.	TRBV19	TRBJ2-2	CASSMGSGELFF	TGTGCCAGTAGTATGGGGAGCGGGGAGCTGTTTTTT
.	.	TRBV7-8	TRBJ2-3	CASSLDGSSTDTQYF	TGTGCCAGCAGCTTAGATGGGAGTAGCACAGATACGCAGTATTTT
TRBD1	.	TRBV7-8	TRBJ2-2	CASSLRGPAGELFF	TGTGCCAGCAGCTTAAGGGGGCCCGCCGGGGAGCTGTTTTTT
TRBD2	few	TRBV7-6	TRBJ2-1	CASSLGRAGGLWEQFF	TGTGCCAGCAGCTTAGGTAGAGCGGGGGGGCTCTGGGAGCAGTTCTTC
.	few	TRBV7-3	TRBJ1-2	CASSLRGYGYTF	TGTGCCAGCAGCCTCCGGGGGTATGGCTACACCTTC
.	.	TRBV19	TRBJ1-1	CASSIGPGTEAFF	TGTGCCAGTAGTATCGGGCCGGGAACTGAAGCTTTCTTT
TRBD2	.	TRBV27	TRBJ2-7	CASGGLAGDYEQYF	TGTGCCAGCGGAGGACTAGCGGGGGACTACGAGCAGTACTTC
TRBD2	.	TRBV5-1	TRBJ2-5	CASSPTSGGVETQYF	TGCGCCAGCAGCCCGACTAGCGGGGGGGTAGAGACCCAGTACTTC
.	.	TRBV2	TRBJ2-1	CASSDLFYNEQFF	TGTGCCAGCAGTGACCTCTTCTACAATGAGCAGTTCTTC
TRBD1	.	TRBV27	TRBJ1-2	CASRTGTGNYGYTF	TGTGCCAGCAGGACCGGGACAGGGAACTATGGCTACACCTTC
.	.	TRBV14	TRBJ1-3	CASSLSGLNTIYF	TGTGCCAGCAGCCTTAGCGGGTTAAACACCATATATTTT
TRBD1	.	TRBV10-3	TRBJ1-2	CAISDPDRGGYGYTF	TGTGCCATCAGTGATCCCGACAGGGGAGGGTATGGCTACACCTTC
TRBD1	.	TRBV19	TRBJ1-3	CASSRDRNSGNTIYF	TGTGCCAGTAGCCGGGACAGAAACTCTGGAAACACCATATATTTT
TRBD2	.	TRBV9	TRBJ2-2	CASSVVGTRDGELFF	TGTGCCAGCAGCGTAGTTGGGACTAGGGACGGGGAGCTGTTTTTT
TRBD1	.	TRBV30	TRBJ1-6	CACSGQGRNSPLHF	TGTGCCTGTTCTGGACAGGGCCGTAATTCACCCCTCCACTTT
.	.	TRBV11-2	TRBJ2-6	CASSLGQAPGANVLTF	TGTGCCAGCAGCTTAGGACAGGCTCCTGGGGCCAACGTCCTGACTTTC
TRBD1	.	TRBV7-3	TRBJ2-5	CASSPSGQSWAQYF	TGTGCCAGCAGCCCATCGGGACAGTCATGGGCCCAGTACTTC
TRBD1	.	TRBV30	TRBJ1-3	CAWSVNRGPGNTIYF	TGTGCCTGGAGTGTAAACAGGGGGCCTGGAAACACCATATATTTT
TRBD1	.	TRBV6-1	TRBJ1-2	CASSEAGGANYGYTF	TGTGCCAGCAGTGAAGCAGGGGGCGCAAACTATGGCTACACCTTC
.	.	TRBV5-4	TRBJ2-1	CASSSRGAGYNEQFF	TGTGCCAGCAGCTCTCGTGGGGCCGGCTACAATGAGCAGTTCTTC
.	once	TRBV30	TRBJ2-5	CAWSSGLETQYF	TGTGCCTGGAGTTCAGGGCTAGAGACCCAGTACTTC
TRBD1	.	TRBV7-2	TRBJ1-3	CASSLGGTGTLGNTIYF	TGTGCCAGCAGCTTAGGCGGGACAGGTACCCTTGGAAACACCATATATTTT
TRBD2	.	TRBV7-9	TRBJ2-5	CASSFEIREGQETQYF	TGTGCCAGCAGCTTCGAGATAAGGGAGGGCCAAGAGACCCAGTACTTC
.	.	TRBV30	TRBJ2-7	CAWSVNRGSEQYF	TGTGCCTGGAGTGTGAATCGGGGAAGCGAGCAGTACTTC
.	.	TRBV7-9	TRBJ1-4	CASSLEPGLPNEKLFF	TGTGCCAGCAGCTTAGAACCGGGACTGCCTAATGAAAAACTGTTTTTT
.	.	TRBV6-6	TRBJ1-1	CASSYSNSNTEAFF	TGTGCCAGCAGTTACTCGAACAGTAACACTGAAGCTTTCTTT
.	.	TRBV7-8	TRBJ1-1	CASSLTAGNTEAFF	TGTGCCAGCAGCCTTACTGCGGGTAACACTGAAGCTTTCTTT
TRBD2	.	TRBV9	TRBJ2-6	CASSPPGGGSGANVLTF	TGTGCCAGCAGTCCTCCCGGGGGGGGCTCTGGGGCCAACGTCCTGACTTTC
.	.	TRBV2	TRBJ2-5	CASSEQGIQETQYF	TGTGCCAGCAGTGAACAGGGAATTCAAGAGACCCAGTACTTC
TRBD1	.	TRBV29-1	TRBJ2-5	CSVAPGTALGGETQYF	TGCAGCGTTGCCCCCGGGACAGCCCTTGGTGGGGAGACCCAGTACTTC
.	.	TRBV6-1	TRBJ2-6	CASSEAIRASSGANVLTF	TGTGCCAGCAGTGAAGCGATCAGGGCGAGCTCTGGGGCCAACGTCCTGACTTTC
.	.	TRBV19	TRBJ2-2	CASSIDSVGVSGELFF	TGTGCCAGTAGTATAGATAGCGTTGGGGTGAGTGGGGAGCTGTTTTTT
TRBD1	.	TRBV18	TRBJ1-4	CASSPDQGADEKLFF	TGTGCCAGCTCACCAGATCAGGGGGCAGATGAAAAACTGTTTTTT
TRBD1	.	TRBV27	TRBJ1-3	CASSRQGAGNTIYF	TGTGCCAGCAGTCGACAGGGCGCTGGAAACACCATATATTTT
TRBD1	few	TRBV7-2	TRBJ1-6	CASSPRTGRGNSPLHF	TGTGCCAGCAGCCCGCGGACAGGCAGAGGTAATTCACCCCTCCACTTT
TRBD1	.	TRBV28	TRBJ1-6	CASSLYRQGLNSPLHF	TGTGCCAGCAGTTTGTACCGACAGGGTCTAAATTCACCCCTCCACTTT